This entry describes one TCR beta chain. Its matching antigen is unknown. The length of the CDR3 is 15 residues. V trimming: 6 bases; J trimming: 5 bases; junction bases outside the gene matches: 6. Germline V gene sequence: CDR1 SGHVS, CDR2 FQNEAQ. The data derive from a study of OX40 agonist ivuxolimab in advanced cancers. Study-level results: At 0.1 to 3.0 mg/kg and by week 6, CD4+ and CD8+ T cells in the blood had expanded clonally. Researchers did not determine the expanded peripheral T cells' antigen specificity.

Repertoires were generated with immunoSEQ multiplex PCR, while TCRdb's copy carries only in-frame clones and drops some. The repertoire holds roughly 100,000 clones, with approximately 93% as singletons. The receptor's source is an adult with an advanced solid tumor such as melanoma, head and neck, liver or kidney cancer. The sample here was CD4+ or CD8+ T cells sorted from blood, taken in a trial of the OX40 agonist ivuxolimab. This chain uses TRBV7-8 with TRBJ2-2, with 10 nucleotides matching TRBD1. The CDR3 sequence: CASRMTGGGTGELFF. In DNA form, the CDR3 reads TGTGCCAGCAGGATGACAGGGGGCGGAACCGGGGAGCTGTTTTTT.